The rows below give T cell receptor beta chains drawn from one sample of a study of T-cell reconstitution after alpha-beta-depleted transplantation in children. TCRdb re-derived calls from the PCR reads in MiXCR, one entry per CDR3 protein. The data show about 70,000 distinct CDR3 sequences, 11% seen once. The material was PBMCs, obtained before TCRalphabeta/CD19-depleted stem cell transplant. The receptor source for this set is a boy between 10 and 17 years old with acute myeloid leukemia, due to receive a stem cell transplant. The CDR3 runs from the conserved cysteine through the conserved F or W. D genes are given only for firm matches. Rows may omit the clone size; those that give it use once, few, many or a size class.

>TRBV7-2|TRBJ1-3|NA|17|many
CASSLVASGTPGNTIYF
TGTGCCAGCAGCTTAGTGGCAAGCGGGACCCCTGGAAACACCATATATTTT
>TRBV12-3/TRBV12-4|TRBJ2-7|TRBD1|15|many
CASSWGQGGTYEQYF
TGTGCCAGCAGTTGGGGACAGGGAGGGACCTACGAGCAGTACTTC
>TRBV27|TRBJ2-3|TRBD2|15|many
CASSLAGAPTDTQYF
TGTGCCAGCAGTTTAGCGGGAGCCCCCACAGATACGCAGTATTTT
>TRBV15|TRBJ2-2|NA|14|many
CATSRDLRTGELFF
TGTGCCACCAGCAGAGATCTTCGCACCGGGGAGCTGTTTTTT
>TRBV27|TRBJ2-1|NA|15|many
CASSLGISGRNEQFF
TGTGCCAGCAGTTTAGGGATTTCGGGTAGGAATGAGCAGTTCTTC
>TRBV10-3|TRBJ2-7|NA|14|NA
CAISDESLRDEQYF
TGTGCCATCAGTGATGAGAGTTTACGAGACGAGCAGTACTTC
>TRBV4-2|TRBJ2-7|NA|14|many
CASSQDGRIYEQYF
TGTGCCAGCAGCCAAGATGGTCGGATCTACGAGCAGTACTTC
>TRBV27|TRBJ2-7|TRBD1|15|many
CASSTRIRTGWEQYF
TGTGCCAGCAGTACGAGAATCCGGACAGGGTGGGAGCAGTACTTC
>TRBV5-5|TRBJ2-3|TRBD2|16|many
CASSLTSGALTDTQYF
TGTGCCAGCAGCTTGACTAGCGGAGCCCTCACAGATACGCAGTATTTT
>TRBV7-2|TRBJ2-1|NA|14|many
CASSLESSYNEQFF
TGTGCCAGCAGCTTAGAGAGCTCCTACAATGAGCAGTTCTTC
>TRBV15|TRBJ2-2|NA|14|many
CATSRDPRGGELFF
TGTGCCACCAGCAGAGATCCCCGGGGGGGGGAGCTGTTTTTT
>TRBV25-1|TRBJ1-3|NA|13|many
CASSESGRNTIYF
TGTGCCAGCAGTGAATCGGGGAGGAACACCATATATTTT
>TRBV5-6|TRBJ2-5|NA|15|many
CASSHLRDIQETQYF
TGTGCCAGCAGTCACCTTCGGGACATACAAGAGACCCAGTACTTC
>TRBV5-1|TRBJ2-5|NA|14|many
CASRTVSGRETQYF
TGCGCCAGCAGAACGGTATCAGGGAGAGAGACCCAGTACTTC
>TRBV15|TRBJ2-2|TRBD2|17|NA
CATSRARKRGSSGELFF
TGTGCCACCAGCAGAGCCCGAAAGCGGGGCTCGTCCGGGGAGCTGTTTTTT
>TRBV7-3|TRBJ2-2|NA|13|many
CASSWTNTGELFF
TGTGCCAGCAGCTGGACTAACACCGGGGAGCTGTTTTTT
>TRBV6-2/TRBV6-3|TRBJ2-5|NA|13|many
CASSYSMSGGLYF
TGTGCCAGCAGTTACTCGATGAGTGGGGGGCTGTACTTC
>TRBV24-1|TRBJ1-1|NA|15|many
CATSVNTGRDTEAFF
TGTGCCACCAGTGTTAATACCGGGAGGGACACTGAAGCTTTCTTT
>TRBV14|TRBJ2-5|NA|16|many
CASSQIPGPLGETQYF
TGTGCCAGCAGCCAAATACCGGGACCCTTGGGAGAGACCCAGTACTTC
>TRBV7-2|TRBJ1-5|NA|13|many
CASSLSGDQPQHF
TGTGCCAGCAGCTTATCGGGGGATCAGCCCCAGCATTTT
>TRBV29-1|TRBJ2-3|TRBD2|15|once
CSVDLAGPSTDTQYF
TGCAGCGTGGACCTAGCGGGACCTAGCACAGATACGCAGTATTTT
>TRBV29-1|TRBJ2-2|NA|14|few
CSVERTSNTGELFF
TGCAGCGTTGAGCGGACTTCCAACACCGGGGAGCTGTTTTTT
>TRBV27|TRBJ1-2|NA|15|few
CASSLSDSLYYGYTF
TGTGCCAGCAGTTTATCGGACAGCCTCTACTATGGCTACACCTTC
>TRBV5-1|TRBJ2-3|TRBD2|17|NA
CASSLQRAGGPGDTQYF
TGCGCCAGCAGCTTGCAACGAGCGGGAGGGCCAGGTGATACGCAGTATTTT
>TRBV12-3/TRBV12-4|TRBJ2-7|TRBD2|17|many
CASSLRSSLAGKYEQYF
TGTGCCAGCAGTTTACGGTCGTCACTAGCGGGAAAATACGAGCAGTACTTC
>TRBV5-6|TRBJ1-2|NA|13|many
CASSFPLVGGYTF
TGTGCCAGCAGCTTCCCCCTGGTTGGGGGCTACACCTTC
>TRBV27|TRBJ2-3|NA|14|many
CASSDAGLTDTQYF
TGTGCCAGCAGTGATGCGGGACTCACAGATACGCAGTATTTT
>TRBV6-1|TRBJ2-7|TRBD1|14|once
CASRTGTGDHEQYF
TGTGCCAGCAGAACCGGGACAGGGGATCACGAGCAGTACTTC
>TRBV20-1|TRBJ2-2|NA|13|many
CSIPNPGTGELFF
TGCAGCATACCCAACCCGGGGACCGGGGAGCTGTTTTTT
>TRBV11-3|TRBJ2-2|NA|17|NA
CASSLYGGGANTGELFF
TGTGCCAGCAGCTTATACGGCGGAGGGGCCAACACCGGGGAGCTGTTTTTT
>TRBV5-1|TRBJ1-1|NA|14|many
CASSLSTGRAEAFF
TGCGCCAGCAGCTTGTCTACAGGGAGGGCTGAAGCTTTCTTT
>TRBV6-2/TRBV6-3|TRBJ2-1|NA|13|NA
CASSYERFGEQFF
TGTGCCAGCAGTTACGAGCGCTTTGGTGAGCAGTTCTTC
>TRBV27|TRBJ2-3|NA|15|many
CASSPGGASTDTQYF
TGTGCCAGCAGTCCAGGGGGGGCTAGCACAGATACGCAGTATTTT
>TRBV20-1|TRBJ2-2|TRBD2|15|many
CSARSGRENTGELFF
TGCAGTGCTAGAAGCGGGAGGGAGAACACCGGGGAGCTGTTTTTT
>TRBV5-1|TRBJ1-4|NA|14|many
CASSLAQFGEKLFF
TGCGCCAGCAGCTTGGCCCAATTTGGTGAAAAACTGTTTTTT
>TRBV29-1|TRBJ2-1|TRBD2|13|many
CSAPAGAYNEQFF
TGCAGTGCCCCAGCGGGGGCCTACAATGAGCAGTTCTTC
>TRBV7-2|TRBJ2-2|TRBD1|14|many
CASSADRGVGELFF
TGTGCCAGCAGCGCGGACAGGGGAGTCGGGGAGCTGTTTTTT
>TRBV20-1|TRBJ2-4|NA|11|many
CSARQKNIQYF
TGCAGTGCGCGACAGAAAAACATTCAGTACTTC
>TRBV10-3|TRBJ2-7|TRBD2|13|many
CAISDGGSGEQYF
TGTGCCATCAGTGACGGCGGGAGCGGTGAGCAGTACTTC
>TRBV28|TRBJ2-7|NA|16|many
CASSLRGSPWSYEQYF
TGTGCCAGCAGTTTGCGGGGAAGTCCATGGAGCTACGAGCAGTACTTC
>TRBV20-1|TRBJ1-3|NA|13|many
CSAIVFSGNTIYF
TGCAGTGCTATAGTCTTCTCTGGAAACACCATATATTTT
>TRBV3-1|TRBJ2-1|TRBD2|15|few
CACSKKRTSGGEQFF
TGTGCCTGCAGCAAGAAACGGACTAGCGGGGGGGAGCAGTTCTTC
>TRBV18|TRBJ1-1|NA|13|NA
CASSLGPNTEAFF
TGTGCCAGCTCACTCGGTCCGAACACTGAAGCTTTCTTT
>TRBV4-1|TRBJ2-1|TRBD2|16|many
CASSHSSGGAYNEQFF
TGCGCCAGCAGCCACTCGAGCGGGGGGGCCTACAATGAGCAGTTCTTC
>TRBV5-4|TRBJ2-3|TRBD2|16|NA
CASSAAGGPGADTQYF
TGTGCCAGCAGCGCGGCGGGAGGCCCCGGGGCAGATACGCAGTATTTT
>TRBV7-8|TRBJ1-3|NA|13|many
CASSLGYRNTIYF
TGTGCCAGCAGCTTGGGATATAGAAACACCATATATTTT
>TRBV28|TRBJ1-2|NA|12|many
CATKALNYGYTF
TGTGCCACCAAGGCCTTGAACTATGGCTACACCTTC